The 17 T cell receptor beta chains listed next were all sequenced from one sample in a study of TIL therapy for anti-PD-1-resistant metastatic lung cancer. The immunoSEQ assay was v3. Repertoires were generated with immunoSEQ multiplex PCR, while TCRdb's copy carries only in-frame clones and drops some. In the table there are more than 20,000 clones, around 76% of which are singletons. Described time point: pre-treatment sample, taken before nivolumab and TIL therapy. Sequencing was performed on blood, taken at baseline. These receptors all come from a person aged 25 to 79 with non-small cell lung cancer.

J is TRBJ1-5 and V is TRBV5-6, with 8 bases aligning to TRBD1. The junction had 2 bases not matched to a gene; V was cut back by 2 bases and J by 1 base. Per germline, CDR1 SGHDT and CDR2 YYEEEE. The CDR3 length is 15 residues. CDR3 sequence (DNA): TGTGCCAGCAGCTTTACAGGGGGGAGCAATCAGCCCCAGCATTTT. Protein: CASSFTGGSNQPQHF.

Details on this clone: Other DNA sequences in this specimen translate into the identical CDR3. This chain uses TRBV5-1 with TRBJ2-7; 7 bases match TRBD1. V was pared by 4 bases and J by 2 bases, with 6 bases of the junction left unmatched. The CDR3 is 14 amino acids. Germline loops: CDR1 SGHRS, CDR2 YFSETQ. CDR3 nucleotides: TGCGCCAGCAGCCCACCGGGACAGACCTACGAGCAGTACTTC. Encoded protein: CASSPPGQTYEQYF.

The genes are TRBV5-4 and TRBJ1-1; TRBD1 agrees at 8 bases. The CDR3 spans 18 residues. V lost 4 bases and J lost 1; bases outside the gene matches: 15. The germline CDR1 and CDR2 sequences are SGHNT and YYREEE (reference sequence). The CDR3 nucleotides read TGTGCCAGCAGCCGCGGACAGGGTCAGGGATATGGGAACACTGAAGCTTTCTTT. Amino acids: CASSRGQGQGYGNTEAFF.

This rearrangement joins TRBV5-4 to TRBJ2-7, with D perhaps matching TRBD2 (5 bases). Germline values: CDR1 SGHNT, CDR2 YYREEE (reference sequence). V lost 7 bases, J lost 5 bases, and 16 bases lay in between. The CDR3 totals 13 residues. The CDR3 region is CASLPPGENEQYF. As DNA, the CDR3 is TGTGCCAGCCTACCCCCCGGGGAAAACGAGCAGTACTTC.

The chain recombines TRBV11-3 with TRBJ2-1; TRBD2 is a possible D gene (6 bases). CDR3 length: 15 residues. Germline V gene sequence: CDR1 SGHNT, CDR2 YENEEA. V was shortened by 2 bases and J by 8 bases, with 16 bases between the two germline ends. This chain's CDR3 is CASSLLRGPGYEQFF. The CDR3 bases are TGTGCCAGCAGCTTACTGCGGGGTCCGGGGTATGAGCAGTTCTTC.

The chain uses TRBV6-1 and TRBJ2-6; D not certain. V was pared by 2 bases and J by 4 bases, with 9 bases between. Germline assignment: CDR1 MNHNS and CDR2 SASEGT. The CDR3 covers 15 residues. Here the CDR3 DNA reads TGTGCCAGCAGTGAATTGGGGTCCGGGGCCAACGTCCTGACTTTC. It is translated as CASSELGSGANVLTF.

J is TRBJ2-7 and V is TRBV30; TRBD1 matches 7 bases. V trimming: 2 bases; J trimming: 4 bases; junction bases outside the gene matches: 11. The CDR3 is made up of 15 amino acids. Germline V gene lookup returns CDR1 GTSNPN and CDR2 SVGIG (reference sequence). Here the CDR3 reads CAWSPIAPRGYEQYF. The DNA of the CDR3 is TGTGCCTGGAGTCCCATCGCGCCCAGGGGGTACGAGCAGTACTTC.

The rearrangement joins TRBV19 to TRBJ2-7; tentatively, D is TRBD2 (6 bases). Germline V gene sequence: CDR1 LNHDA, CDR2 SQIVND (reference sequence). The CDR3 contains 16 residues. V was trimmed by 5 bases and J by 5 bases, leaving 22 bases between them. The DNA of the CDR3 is TGTGCCAGTAGTGATCACGGGACTTTACCGCCGGACGAGCAGTACTTC. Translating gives CASSDHGTLPPDEQYF.

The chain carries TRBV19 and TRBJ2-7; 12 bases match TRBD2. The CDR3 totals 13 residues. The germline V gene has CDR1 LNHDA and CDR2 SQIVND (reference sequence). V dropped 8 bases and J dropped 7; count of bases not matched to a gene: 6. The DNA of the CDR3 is TGTGCCAGTTCTAGCGGGAGGGCTCAAGAGCAGTACTTC. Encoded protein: CASSSGRAQEQYF. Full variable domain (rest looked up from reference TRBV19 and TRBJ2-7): DGGITQSPKYLFRKEGQNVTLSCEQNLNHDAMYWYRQDPGQGLRLIYYSQIVNDFQKGDIAEGYSVSREKKESFPLTVTSAQKNPTAFYLCASSSGRAQEQYFGPGTRLTVT.

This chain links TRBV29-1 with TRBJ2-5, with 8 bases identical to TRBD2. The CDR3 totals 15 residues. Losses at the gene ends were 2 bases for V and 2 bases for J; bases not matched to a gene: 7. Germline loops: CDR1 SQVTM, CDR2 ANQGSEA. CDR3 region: CSVEPGLEEQETQYF. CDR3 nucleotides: TGCAGCGTTGAACCGGGACTAGAGGAACAAGAGACCCAGTACTTC.

CDR3 coding DNA: TGTGCCAGCAGGGTGGACAGAGTCCCGCCGGCTGCTAACTATGGCTACACCTTC. Its protein is CASRVDRVPPAANYGYTF. The chain couples TRBV5-5 to TRBJ1-2, with D tentatively TRBD1 (6 bases). This CDR3 is built from 18 residues. Trimming removed 5 bases at V and 0 bases at J, with 23 bases between. From germline, CDR1 is SGHKS and CDR2 YYEKEE (reference sequence).

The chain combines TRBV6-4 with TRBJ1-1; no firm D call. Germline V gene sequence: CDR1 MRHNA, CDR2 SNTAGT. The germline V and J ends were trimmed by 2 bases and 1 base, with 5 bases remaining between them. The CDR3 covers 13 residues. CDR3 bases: TGTGCCAGCAGTGACGGGGAGAACACTGAAGCTTTCTTT. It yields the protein CASSDGENTEAFF.

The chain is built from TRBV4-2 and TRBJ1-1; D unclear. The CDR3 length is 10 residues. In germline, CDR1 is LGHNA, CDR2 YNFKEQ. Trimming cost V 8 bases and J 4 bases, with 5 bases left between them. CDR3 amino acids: CASLTTEAFF. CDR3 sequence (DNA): TGTGCCAGCTTAACCACTGAAGCTTTCTTT.

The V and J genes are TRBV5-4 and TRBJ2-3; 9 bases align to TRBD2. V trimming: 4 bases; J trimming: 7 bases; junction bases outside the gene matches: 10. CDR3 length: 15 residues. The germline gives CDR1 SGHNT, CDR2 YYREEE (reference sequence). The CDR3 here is CASSQTSGFSNTQYF. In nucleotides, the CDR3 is TGTGCCAGCAGCCAGACTAGCGGTTTTTCTAATACGCAGTATTTT.

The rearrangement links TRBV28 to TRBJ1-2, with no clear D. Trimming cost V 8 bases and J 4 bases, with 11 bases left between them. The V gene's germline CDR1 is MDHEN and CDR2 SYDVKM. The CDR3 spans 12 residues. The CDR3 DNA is TGTGCCAGCCGCCCCGCAACCTATGGCTACACCTTC. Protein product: CASRPATYGYTF.

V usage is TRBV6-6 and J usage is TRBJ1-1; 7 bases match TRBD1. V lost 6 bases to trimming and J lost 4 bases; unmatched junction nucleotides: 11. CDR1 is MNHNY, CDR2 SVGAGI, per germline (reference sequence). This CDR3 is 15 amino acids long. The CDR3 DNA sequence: TGTGCCAGCAGCCGAGGGGACAGTCATGTCACTGAAGCTTTCTTT. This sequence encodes CASSRGDSHVTEAFF.

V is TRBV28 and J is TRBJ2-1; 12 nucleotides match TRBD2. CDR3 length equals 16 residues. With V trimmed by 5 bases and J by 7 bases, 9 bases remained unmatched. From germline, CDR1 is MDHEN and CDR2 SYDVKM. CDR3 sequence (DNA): TGTGCCAGCAGTAAATCCGGGACTAGCGGGCAGAATGAGCAGTTCTTC. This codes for CASSKSGTSGQNEQFF.